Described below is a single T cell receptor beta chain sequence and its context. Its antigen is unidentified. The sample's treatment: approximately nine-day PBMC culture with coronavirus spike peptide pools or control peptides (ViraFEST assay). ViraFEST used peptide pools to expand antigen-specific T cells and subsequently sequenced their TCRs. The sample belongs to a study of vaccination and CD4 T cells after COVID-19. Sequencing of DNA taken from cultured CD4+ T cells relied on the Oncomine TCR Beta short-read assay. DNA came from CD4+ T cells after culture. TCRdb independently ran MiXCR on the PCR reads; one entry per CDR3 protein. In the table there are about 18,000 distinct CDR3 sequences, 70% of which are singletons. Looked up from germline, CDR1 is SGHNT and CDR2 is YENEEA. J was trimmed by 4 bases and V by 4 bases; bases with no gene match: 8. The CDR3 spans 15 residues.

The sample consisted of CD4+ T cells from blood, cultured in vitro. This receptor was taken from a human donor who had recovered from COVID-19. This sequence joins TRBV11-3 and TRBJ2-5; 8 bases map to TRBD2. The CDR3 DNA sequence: TGTGCCAGCAGCTCAGCGGGGACTAGGGGAGAGACCCAGTACTTC. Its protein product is CASSSAGTRGETQYF.